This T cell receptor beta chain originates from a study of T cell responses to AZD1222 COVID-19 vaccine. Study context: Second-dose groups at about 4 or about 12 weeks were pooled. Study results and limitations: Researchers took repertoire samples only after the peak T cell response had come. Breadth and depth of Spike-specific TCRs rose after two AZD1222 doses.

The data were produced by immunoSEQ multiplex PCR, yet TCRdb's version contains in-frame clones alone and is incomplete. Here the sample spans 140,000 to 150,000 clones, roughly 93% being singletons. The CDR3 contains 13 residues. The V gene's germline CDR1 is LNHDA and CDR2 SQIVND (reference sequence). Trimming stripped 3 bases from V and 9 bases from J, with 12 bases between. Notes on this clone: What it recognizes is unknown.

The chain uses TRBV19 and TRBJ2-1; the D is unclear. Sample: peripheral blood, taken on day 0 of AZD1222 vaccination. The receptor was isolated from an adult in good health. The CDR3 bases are TGTGCCAGTAGTATGCTAACAGCCGGTGAGCAGTTCTTC. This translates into CASSMLTAGEQFF.